A single sample is the source of the 25 T cell receptor beta chains below, sequenced in a study of blood T cell repertoires in COVID-19 (dated by TCRdb to 2018 to 2021). The protocol used for the library was the immunoSEQ multiplex PCR assay. Entries here come from immuneACCESS through TCRdb and include only in-frame sequences with V and J called. Some clones fail to appear in such tables; in the studies checked, an unresolved V gene covers under half of the shortfall, and the cause of the remainder is unknown. The sample table contains roughly 62,000 clones; only one count was recorded for about 80% of them. The ten top clones hold approximately 10% of the sample. Material: peripheral blood. These receptors all come from a man older than 75 with COVID-19, enrolled during active disease.

This chain connects TRBV4-1 to TRBJ2-3; 8 nucleotides agree with TRBD2. J gave up 4 bases and V 4 bases, and 7 bases lay outside the gene matches. Germline CDR1 reads MGHRA; CDR2 reads YSYEKL. The CDR3 runs to 15 residues. Here the CDR3 DNA reads TGCGCCAGCAGCCTGAGCGGGGGCGGGTCAGATACGCAGTATTTT. Protein: CASSLSGGGSDTQYF.

The CDR3 nucleotides read TGTGCCACCAGCAGGACAGGGGAAGGCTATGGCTACACCTTC. Translation: CATSRTGEGYGYTF. This chain joins TRBV24-1 and TRBJ1-2; TRBD1 matches at 9 bases. The V gene's germline CDR1 is KGHDR and CDR2 SFDVKD. Trimming at V came to 7 bases and at J to 4 bases, leaving 6 bases not matched to a gene. CDR3 length: 14 amino acids.

The V call is TRBV19, the J call TRBJ1-2; 9 nucleotides agree with TRBD1. The V and J ends lost 0 bases and 4 bases, in that order; junction bases with no gene match: 12. CDR3 length: 18 amino acids. In germline, CDR1 is LNHDA, CDR2 SQIVND (reference sequence). The DNA for the CDR3 is TGTGCCAGTAGTATAGATCTTGTGAGGACAGGGGCAGGCTATGGCTACACCTTC. It codes for CASSIDLVRTGAGYGYTF.

The V call is TRBV14, the J call TRBJ2-3, with 10 bases matching TRBD2. The CDR3 has 18 residues. Germline trimming cut 4 bases from V and 4 bases from J; bases unmatched to any gene: 14. The germline V gene encodes CDR1 SGHDN and CDR2 FVKESK. CDR3 in amino acids: CASSLGRLAGIGADTQYF. Written as DNA, the CDR3 is TGTGCCAGCAGCCTCGGTCGACTAGCGGGCATCGGGGCAGATACGCAGTATTTT.

The rearrangement links TRBV28 to TRBJ1-5; D remains unclear. Germline CDR1 and CDR2: MDHEN and SYDVKM. With 4 bases removed from V and 4 bases from J, the gap between germline ends came to 5 bases. The CDR3 covers 12 residues. The chain's CDR3 is CASSSLNQPQHF. CDR3 coding DNA: TGTGCCAGCAGTTCCCTAAATCAGCCCCAGCATTTT. Full variable domain (remainder filled in from reference TRBV28 and TRBJ1-5): DVKVTQSSRYLVKRTGEKVFLECVQDMDHENMFWYRQDPGLGLRLIYFSYDVKMKEKGDIPEGYSVSREKKERFSLILESASTNQTSMYLCASSSLNQPQHFGDGTRLSIL.

The chain couples TRBV12-3 or TRBV12-4 to TRBJ1-2; D is undetermined. Trimming cost V 5 bases and J 8 bases, with 15 bases left between them. This CDR3 spans 13 amino acids. The CDR3 coding sequence is TGTGCCAGCAGTCCAAACCCAACCCTAGGCTACACCTTC. This translates into CASSPNPTLGYTF.

V usage is TRBV6-1 and J usage is TRBJ1-3; tentative D call: TRBD1 (6 bases). The germline V gene has CDR1 MNHNS and CDR2 SASEGT. Between the trimmed V and J ends, which lost 10 bases and 1 base, there was a span of 14 bases. The CDR3 loop spans 14 amino acids. In DNA, the CDR3 is TGTGCCACCCAAGGGGGGGCTTCTGGAAACACCATATATTTT. It yields the protein CATQGGASGNTIYF.

CDR3 residues: CASSQDLDRGETQYF. CDR3 coding DNA: TGTGCCAGCAGCCAAGATTTGGACAGAGGGGAGACCCAGTACTTC. The chain carries TRBV3-1 (or the pseudogene TRBV3-2) and TRBJ2-5; TRBD1 is a possible D gene (6 bases). Germline values: CDR1 LGHDT, CDR2 YNNKEL (reference sequence). V dropped 0 bases and J dropped 5 bases, with 13 bases sitting between them. The CDR3 consists of 15 residues.

The chain joins TRBV19 to TRBJ2-4; 15 nucleotides align to TRBD2. This CDR3 region has 18 residues. J gave up 0 bases and V 3 bases, and 3 bases lay outside the gene matches. Per the germline V gene, CDR1 is LNHDA and CDR2 is SQIVND (reference sequence). The CDR3 region is CASSMGLAGGIAKNIQYF. CDR3 bases: TGTGCCAGTAGTATGGGACTAGCGGGGGGAATAGCCAAAAACATTCAGTACTTC.

CDR3 nucleotides: TGTGCCAGCAGCGGCGGGGGGGCTAGCCTCAAATGGAATGAGCAGTTCTTC. It encodes CASSGGGASLKWNEQFF. This chain joins TRBV9 and TRBJ2-1; 9 bases map to TRBD2. Unmatched junction bases numbered 14, after V lost 3 bases and J lost 7 bases. Germline values: CDR1 SGDLS, CDR2 YYNGEE. The CDR3 sequence is 17 residues long.

The gene calls are TRBV6-2 or TRBV6-3 and TRBJ1-2; D gene uncertain. The CDR3 covers 15 residues. Germline CDR1 and CDR2: MNHEY and SVGEGT. Trimming took 0 bases from V and 10 from J, leaving 18 bases between them. Here the CDR3 reads CASSYSTRGELVYTF. The CDR3 DNA follows: TGTGCCAGCAGTTACTCGACCCGGGGAGAGCTTGTCTACACCTTC.

This rearrangement joins TRBV10-1 to TRBJ1-1; maybe TRBD1 (5 bases). From germline, CDR1 is WNHNN and CDR2 SYGVQD (reference sequence). The CDR3 runs 16 residues. V dropped 0 bases and J dropped 0 bases, with 11 bases sitting between them. The CDR3 loop reads CASSESTGLLNTEAFF. The CDR3 DNA follows: TGCGCCAGCAGTGAGTCAACGGGACTCTTGAACACTGAAGCTTTCTTT.

This clone turned up a few times. The chain combines TRBV5-6 with TRBJ1-6, with TRBD1 as a possible D gene (6 bases). The V gene lost 4 bases and the J gene lost 7 bases, with 18 bases spanning the gap. This CDR3 has 16 residues. Per the germline V gene, CDR1 is SGHDT and CDR2 is YYEEEE. CDR3 sequence reads: CASSLSTGGGNSPLHF. The CDR3 DNA follows: TGTGCCAGCAGCCTCAGTACTGGGGGCGGGAATTCACCCCTCCACTTT. Together with reference TRBV5-6 and TRBJ1-6, the CDR3 gives the full variable domain: DAGVTQSPTHLIKTRGQQVTLRCSPKSGHDTVSWYQQALGQGPQFIFQYYEEEERQRGNFPDRFSGHQFPNYSSELNVNALLLGDSALYLCASSLSTGGGNSPLHFGNGTRLTVT.

The V call is TRBV5-6, the J call TRBJ2-1; TRBD1 matches 7 bases. Germline CDR1 is SGHDT and CDR2 is YYEEEE. The trim removed 4 bases at V and 2 bases at J, leaving 3 bases unmatched. The CDR3 sequence is 14 residues long. The CDR3 coding sequence is TGTGCCAGCAGCCAGACAGGGCCCTACAATGAGCAGTTCTTC. Translated, it gives CASSQTGPYNEQFF.

The chain uses TRBV5-4 and TRBJ2-3; TRBD2 matches 9 bases. The V gene end was trimmed by 4 bases and the J gene end by 3 bases; junction bases not matched to a gene: 6. This CDR3 region has 15 residues. Germline CDR1 and CDR2: SGHNT and YYREEE (reference sequence). CDR3 sequence: CASSASGRITDTQYF. DNA for the CDR3: TGTGCCAGCAGCGCAAGCGGGAGGATAACAGATACGCAGTATTTT.

This clone has a handful of counts. The chain carries TRBV28 and TRBJ2-3; D remains unclear. Per the germline V gene, CDR1 is MDHEN and CDR2 is SYDVKM. Deletions cut 6 bases from V and 7 bases from J, with 8 bases between. CDR3 length: 11 residues. This CDR3 is CASSRINTQYF. DNA of the CDR3: TGTGCCAGCAGCCGTATAAATACGCAGTATTTT.

This rearrangement joins TRBV18 to TRBJ1-3; D perhaps matches TRBD1 (5 bases). The V gene lost 8 bases and the J gene lost 0 bases, with 11 bases spanning the gap. The length of the CDR3 is 14 residues. Germline loops: CDR1 KGHSH, CDR2 LQKENI. CDR3 in amino acids: CASRAGPSGNTIYF. CDR3 in DNA: TGTGCCAGCCGAGCAGGGCCCTCTGGAAACACCATATATTTT.

The chain carries TRBV24-1 and TRBJ2-1, with 10 bases aligning to TRBD2. This CDR3 contains 18 residues. In germline, CDR1 is KGHDR, CDR2 SFDVKD. Trimming cost V 3 bases and J 0 bases; bases outside gene matches: 7. The CDR3 DNA reads TGTGCCACCAGTGATCCGACGTCTAGCGGGGGCTCCTACAATGAGCAGTTCTTC. Translating it yields CATSDPTSSGGSYNEQFF.

This rearrangement joins TRBV19 to TRBJ1-4, with 7 bases fitting TRBD1. The CDR3 is made up of 15 amino acids. The V segment lost 6 bases and the J segment 0 bases; nucleotides outside the gene matches: 4. Germline CDR1 LNHDA, CDR2 SQIVND (reference sequence). The CDR3 sequence is CASSEGAATNEKLFF. CDR3 DNA sequence: TGTGCCAGTAGCGAGGGGGCAGCAACTAATGAAAAACTGTTTTTT.

Here the CDR3 DNA reads TGTGCCAGCAGTGAAAACCGGGCAGGGGTAGGACAGCCCCAGCATTTT. Translated: CASSENRAGVGQPQHF. This chain joins TRBV2 and TRBJ1-5; D is possibly TRBD1 (6 bases). Germline loops: CDR1 SNHLY, CDR2 FYNNEI. The CDR3 spans 16 residues. Trimming removed 2 bases from V and 7 bases from J, with 18 bases in between.

V gene TRBV5-1 combines with J gene TRBJ1-2; TRBD1 matches 12 bases. With V trimmed by 0 bases and J by 7 bases, 7 bases remained unmatched. This CDR3 comprises 16 residues. CDR1 is SGHRS and CDR2 is YFSETQ in the germline V gene. The chain's CDR3 is CASSLAGTGGQGGYTF. The CDR3 nucleotides are TGCGCCAGCAGCTTGGCCGGGACAGGGGGCCAGGGTGGCTACACCTTC.

This chain uses TRBV29-1 with TRBJ1-2; 9 positions agree with TRBD1. CDR1 is SQVTM, CDR2 ANQGSEA, per germline. CDR3 size: 14 residues. V gave up 6 bases and J gave up 4 bases; unmatched junction bases: 9. The CDR3 is CSVDLQGAGYGYTF. CDR3 coding DNA: TGCAGCGTCGACCTACAGGGGGCAGGCTATGGCTACACCTTC.

The chain has TRBV7-9 and TRBJ1-2, with D hard to call. Germline values: CDR1 SEHNR, CDR2 FQNEAQ (reference sequence). The CDR3 covers 17 residues. The ends were cut back, 1 base at V and 5 bases at J, with 20 bases in the middle. The CDR3 spells CASSLVVLSAEVYGYTF. The CDR3 nucleotides read TGTGCCAGCAGCTTAGTAGTCCTGTCGGCGGAGGTGTATGGCTACACCTTC.

The V call is TRBV5-1, the J call TRBJ2-1; TRBD2 matches 7 bases. There are 16 residues in the CDR3. Trimming cost V 5 bases and J 5 bases; bases outside gene matches: 13. From germline, CDR1 is SGHRS and CDR2 YFSETQ. CDR3 amino acids: CASRFGEGRGHNEQFF. As DNA, the CDR3 is TGCGCCAGCAGATTTGGAGAGGGGAGGGGCCACAATGAGCAGTTCTTC.

This clone appeared a few times. The V gene is TRBV10-3, the J gene TRBJ2-3; 8 bases map to TRBD1. V gave up 2 bases and J gave up 3 bases; unmatched junction bases: 4. The CDR3 is 15 residues long. CDR1 is ENHRY, CDR2 SYGVKD, per germline. CDR3 region: CAISEGQGGTDTQYF. The CDR3 DNA reads TGTGCCATCAGTGAGGGACAGGGAGGTACAGATACGCAGTATTTT.